A selection of T cell receptor beta chains follows, all from one sample in a study of T cells in Graves' hyperthyroidism and ophthalmopathy. TCRdb re-called the multiplex PCR reads through MiXCR, storing one row per CDR3 protein. The sample consists of a few hundred thousand distinct CDR3 sequences, 15% to 18% of them appearing once. The sequenced sample was blood. The receptors originated from a woman in her twenties or thirties with Graves' hyperthyroidism. Each CDR3 is given with its conserved first and last residue. A D gene is named only where the DNA matches it firmly. Expanded clones get a size class; other rows say once, few or many, or leave the size out.

abundance	v_gene	j_gene	d_gene	CDR3nt	CDR3aa
.	TRBV7-2	TRBJ2-3	.	TGTGCCAGCAGCTTAGGCCTGGGGTTTAAAGGAGATACGCAGTATTTT	CASSLGLGFKGDTQYF
.	TRBV2	TRBJ2-7	.	TGTGCCAGCAGCGTAGACCAGAGGAGCTCCTACGAGCAGTACTTC	CASSVDQRSSYEQYF
.	TRBV24-1	TRBJ1-5	.	TGTGCCACCAGTGACTCGGACCTACCGCCGGGGCCCCAGCATTTT	CATSDSDLPPGPQHF
few	TRBV9	TRBJ2-7	TRBD1	TGTGCCAGCAGCGTAAAGGCCGGGACAGGGTCGGACGAGCAGTACTTC	CASSVKAGTGSDEQYF
.	TRBV7-6	TRBJ1-1	.	TGTGCCAGCACCCTCGGAGTGAAGACAGGAGCCCGAGGGACTGAAGCTTTCTTT	CASTLGVKTGARGTEAFF
.	TRBV7-7	TRBJ2-3	.	TGTGCCAGCAGCTCCCGACAGAACACAGATACGCAGTATTTT	CASSSRQNTDTQYF
many	TRBV28	TRBJ2-3	TRBD2	TGTGCCACCAGCGGGGGGAGCACAGATACGCAGTATTTT	CATSGGSTDTQYF
.	TRBV28	TRBJ2-7	TRBD2	TGTGCCAGCAGTTTCCCAGCGGGAGGGCGCTACGAGCAGTACTTC	CASSFPAGGRYEQYF
once	TRBV6-2/TRBV6-3	TRBJ2-1	TRBD1	TGTGCCAGCAGTCACGGGACCGGGACAGGGGGCCATGAGCAGTTCTTC	CASSHGTGTGGHEQFF
few	TRBV29-1	TRBJ2-3	TRBD1	TGCAGCGTTGAGGGGGGACAGGGAGTCGTTGATACGCAGTATTTT	CSVEGGQGVVDTQYF
many	TRBV12-3/TRBV12-4	TRBJ2-7	.	TGTGCCAGCAGTTTATCGGGCAACTCCTACGAGCAGTACTTC	CASSLSGNSYEQYF
.	TRBV27	TRBJ2-7	TRBD2	TGTGCCATCGGAGGGGCGGGGGGCTACGAGCAGTACTTC	CAIGGAGGYEQYF
.	TRBV20-1	TRBJ1-5	.	TGCAGTGCTAGAGTTGCGGGGGTCGGCAATCAGCCCCAGCATTTT	CSARVAGVGNQPQHF
many	TRBV5-1	TRBJ2-7	TRBD2	TGCGCCAGCAGCTGGGTAGCGGGAAGCTACGAGCAGTACTTC	CASSWVAGSYEQYF
many	TRBV24-1	TRBJ1-2	.	TGTGCCACCAGTGACCCGGACATCTATGGCTACACCTTC	CATSDPDIYGYTF
many	TRBV7-3	TRBJ2-1	.	TGTGCCAGCAGCTGGGCAGGAGATGGCAATGAGCAGTTCTTC	CASSWAGDGNEQFF
.	TRBV5-1	TRBJ1-2	TRBD1	TGCGCCAGCAGCCCGGGACAGGCCGCTAACTATGGCTACACCTTC	CASSPGQAANYGYTF
few	TRBV19	TRBJ2-1	TRBD2	TGTGCCAGTAGTAAACTAGCGGGGACATACAATGAGCAGTTCTTC	CASSKLAGTYNEQFF
many	TRBV4-1	TRBJ2-7	.	TGTGCCAGCAGCCAAGGGACAACCTACGAGCAGTACTTC	CASSQGTTYEQYF
few	TRBV14	TRBJ2-7	.	TGTGCCAGCAGCCAAGATTTGGACATAGACTTGAGGGAGCAGTACTTC	CASSQDLDIDLREQYF
many	TRBV28	TRBJ2-1	.	TGTGCCAGCAGTTTACTCCTCTCGGTTTTATACAATGAGCAGTTCTTC	CASSLLLSVLYNEQFF
few	TRBV30	TRBJ2-6	.	TGTGCCTGGTGCGGAAGCTCTGGGGCCAACGTCCTGACTTTC	CAWCGSSGANVLTF
many	TRBV6-1	TRBJ2-7	TRBD2	TGTGCCAGCAGTTCCGGCGGGAGGCTTGCCTACGAGCAGTACTTC	CASSSGGRLAYEQYF
few	TRBV6-5	TRBJ2-7	.	TGTGCCAGCAGTTACGTACTGGCAATCGAGCAGTACTTC	CASSYVLAIEQYF
many	TRBV28	TRBJ2-1	.	TGTGCCAGCAGTTTATCGCTAGTTGCCTACAATGAGCAGTTCTTC	CASSLSLVAYNEQFF
many	TRBV7-9	TRBJ2-7	TRBD2	TGTGCCAGCAGCAGGGCCGGGACTAGCTCCGAGCAGTACTTC	CASSRAGTSSEQYF